This TCR beta chain was profiled in a study of blood T cell repertoires in COVID-19. About the study: Spain, Italy and the United States supplied samples that represented acute and convalescent COVID-19.

The ends lost 4 bases at V and 4 bases at J; junction bases unmatched: 12. The CDR3 contains 17 residues. Germline lookup yields CDR1 LGHDT and CDR2 YNNKEL (reference sequence). The protocol was immunoSEQ multiplex PCR, while the TCRdb copy is restricted to in-frame clones and leaves out a portion. The sample contains some 280,000 clones, around nine tenths of which appear only once. The receptor was isolated from a woman aged 55 to 70 with acute or convalescent COVID-19. The sequenced sample consisted of peripheral blood. This chain joins TRBV3-1 (or the pseudogene TRBV3-2) and TRBJ1-5; TRBD1 agrees at 8 bases. The CDR3 DNA sequence: TGTGCCAGCAGCCGAATATCACGGACAGGGAGGAATCAGCCCCAGCATTTT. Protein sequence: CASSRISRTGRNQPQHF.